This T cell receptor beta chain was recovered during a study of regulatory T cells in long-lasting Graves disease. Study overall: Over 5 years on antithyroid drugs plus positive TSH receptor antibodies marked Graves' disease as persistent. Regarding the study as a whole: Whereas new patients shared 950 to 1,000 public clonotypes, persistent patients shared more, at about 3,000. Persistent disease preferred TRBV28, TRBJ1-2 and TRBJ2-5.

CDR3 regions were amplified by Arm-PCR using iRepertoire HTBI primers to build TCR beta libraries. Original data processing: Detected in the samples were about 60 TRBV and about 15 TRBJ segments. TCRdb recomputed calls from the multiplex PCR reads with MiXCR, one row per CDR3 protein. The V and J calls and clone size come from TCRdb's table, not from the authors' own analysis. In the table there are around 460,000 distinct CDR3 sequences, around a fifth of which are singletons. This clonotype was observed once. Its antigen remains unidentified. The CDR3 runs to 15 residues. V was pared by 1 base and J by 5 bases, with 14 bases between. Germline lookup yields CDR1 SGHTA and CDR2 FQGNSA. Documented time point: persistent/refractory GD, antithyroid drugs over 5 years with positive TRAb. Construction of the TCR library relied on RNA isolated from PBMCs.

The V call is TRBV7-2, the J call TRBJ2-5; possibly TRBD1 or TRBD2 for D (6 bases each). This receptor was taken from a female donor with Graves disease. The specimen comprised peripheral blood mononuclear cells (PBMCs), sampled when the disease was refractory, from a patient treated with antithyroid drugs. The CDR3 coding sequence is TGTGCCAGCAGCTTAGGGGGGGCTGGACGGGAGACCCAGTACTTC. Its translation is CASSLGGAGRETQYF.